These T cell receptor beta chains were read from a single sample in a study of blood T cell repertoires in COVID-19. Measured with immunoSEQ multiplex PCR; TCRdb has only the in-frame clones, and not every one. The table records 120,000 to 150,000 clones, 70% to 90% of them present only once. Sequencing was done on a sample of peripheral blood. The receptors originated from a woman over 75 with acute or convalescent COVID-19. CDR3s include the opening cysteine and the closing phenylalanine or tryptophan. A D gene is named only where the DNA matches it firmly. Some rows mark clone size as missing; the rest say once, few, many or name a class of expanded clone.

j_call clone_size v_call d_call cdr3_nt cdr3_aa
TRBJ2-1 NA TRBV19 TRBD1 TGTGCCAGTAGTACAACAGGGGGCCTTGGCAATGAGCAGTTCTTC CASSTTGGLGNEQFF
TRBJ1-2 few TRBV3-1/TRBV3-2 TRBD1 TGTGCCAGCAGCCACTTGGGACAGGGCCATGACACCTTC CASSHLGQGHDTF
TRBJ1-2 once TRBV11-1 NA TGTGCCAGCAGCTTAGCCGGGGGAGAAAGCTATGGCTACACCTTC CASSLAGGESYGYTF
TRBJ2-1 NA TRBV19 TRBD2 TGTGCCAGTAGTATCGGACTAGCGGGCCTTTCGCGCTACAATGAGCAGTTCTTC CASSIGLAGLSRYNEQFF
TRBJ2-1 NA TRBV5-4 NA TGTGCCAGCAGCTTGATGGAGTCCCGATCTTACAATGAGCAGTTCTTC CASSLMESRSYNEQFF
TRBJ1-2 NA TRBV7-2 NA TGTGCCAGCAGCTTAGAGACACCCAACTATGGCTACACCTTC CASSLETPNYGYTF
TRBJ2-2 NA TRBV27 NA TGTGCCAGCACCCTACTAGAAGGGCCCGGGGAGCTGTTTTTT CASTLLEGPGELFF
TRBJ1-1 once TRBV9 NA TGTGCCAGCAGCGCCACAGTGAACACTGAAGCTTTCTTT CASSATVNTEAFF
TRBJ1-5 NA TRBV19 TRBD1 TGTGCCAGTAGCATTGACAGGGAGTGGGATCAGCCCCAGCATTTT CASSIDREWDQPQHF
TRBJ2-7 NA TRBV2 NA TGTGCCGGAGGTATCGTCCCGAGCGAGCAGTACTTC CAGGIVPSEQYF
TRBJ2-7 NA TRBV18 TRBD1 TGTGCCAGCTCAACGGGACAGGGGGCAAGTTACGAGCAGTACTTC CASSTGQGASYEQYF
TRBJ2-2 NA TRBV5-1 NA TGCGCCAGCAGCCTTACGGCGGGTACCGGGGAGCTGTTTTTT CASSLTAGTGELFF
TRBJ2-2 NA TRBV7-9 NA TGTGCCAGCAGCTCATGGACTTTAAACACCGGGGAGCTGTTTTTT CASSSWTLNTGELFF
TRBJ1-5 NA TRBV9 TRBD1 TGTGCCAGCAGCCCTGGACAGGGGGAACAGCCCCAGCATTTT CASSPGQGEQPQHF
TRBJ1-5 NA TRBV27 TRBD1 TGTGCCAGCAGTTTATCCGGGACAGGATATAGCAATCAGCCCCAGCATTTT CASSLSGTGYSNQPQHF
TRBJ1-1 NA TRBV7-2 NA TGTGCCACCACCCGGGAGGGTAGGAACACTGAAGCTTTCTTT CATTREGRNTEAFF
TRBJ1-5 NA TRBV6-2/TRBV6-3 TRBD1 TGTGCCAGCAGCGTGGACAGGGGGTGGAATCAGCCCCAGCATTTT CASSVDRGWNQPQHF
TRBJ1-1 NA TRBV29-1 NA TGCAGCTCTATGCCGGTAGTTGGCACTGAAGCTTTCTTT CSSMPVVGTEAFF
TRBJ1-6 NA TRBV6-5 TRBD1 TGTGCCAGCAGTTCACAGGGGCCGGGTAATTCACCCCTCCACTTT CASSSQGPGNSPLHF
TRBJ1-6 NA TRBV2 TRBD1 TGTGCCAGCGCCGGGACAGGGAACTCTAATTCACCCCTCCACTTT CASAGTGNSNSPLHF
TRBJ1-2 NA TRBV30 NA TGTGCCTCAGGCGGGGGGGGTGGCTACACCTTC CASGGGGGYTF
TRBJ1-2 once TRBV7-2 NA TGTGCCAGCAGCTTCCCAACGGGAAACTATGGCTACACCTTC CASSFPTGNYGYTF
TRBJ2-3 once TRBV30 TRBD1 TGTGCCTGGAGGGGACAGGGGGCAGATACGCAGTATTTT CAWRGQGADTQYF
TRBJ2-5 NA TRBV10-3 TRBD2 TGTGCCATCAGTGCTAGCGGGGACCAAGAGACCCAGTACTTC CAISASGDQETQYF
TRBJ2-7 NA TRBV5-6 TRBD2 TGTGCCAGCAGCCGCCTGGGGGGGAGCTCCTACGAGCAGTACTTC CASSRLGGSSYEQYF
TRBJ1-1 NA TRBV4-3 NA TGCGCCAGCAGCCAGATAACAGTCACTGAAGCTTTCTTT CASSQITVTEAFF
TRBJ1-5 NA TRBV5-1 NA TGCGCCAGCAGCTTGGGAGGGGGTGATCAGCCCCAGCATTTT CASSLGGGDQPQHF
TRBJ1-1 NA TRBV25-1 TRBD1 TGTGCCAGCAGTGAATCTGGGACAGGGCGGCGGGCTGAAGCTTTCTTT CASSESGTGRRAEAFF
TRBJ2-7 NA TRBV5-1 NA TGCGCCAGCAGCTTCCTCAGCTCCTACGAGCAGTACTTC CASSFLSSYEQYF
TRBJ1-5 NA TRBV10-3 TRBD1 TGTGCCATCAGTGACCACACGACAGGGCCTACCGGGCCCCAGCATTTT CAISDHTTGPTGPQHF
TRBJ2-1 NA TRBV3-1/TRBV3-2 NA TGTGCCAGCAGCCTACGGTTCTACAATGAGCAGTTCTTC CASSLRFYNEQFF
TRBJ1-2 NA TRBV27 TRBD1 TGTGCCAGCAGTAATCGGGACAGCCCCTCGTATGGCTACACCTTC CASSNRDSPSYGYTF
TRBJ1-2 NA TRBV18 TRBD1 TGTGCCAGCTCACCGGTGATACAGGGGGCGGAGGGCTACACCTTC CASSPVIQGAEGYTF
TRBJ1-2 many TRBV4-2 NA TGTGCCAGCAGCCAACCTCGTTCTGGCTACACCTTC CASSQPRSGYTF
TRBJ1-2 NA TRBV28 NA TGTGCCAGCAGTTCTAATTACGCCGGGGACTACTTC CASSSNYAGDYF
TRBJ1-3 NA TRBV9 NA TGTGCCAGCAGCGTAAATGGGGCCTCTGGAAACACCATATATTTT CASSVNGASGNTIYF
TRBJ1-6 NA TRBV6-5 NA TGTGCCAGCACCCTCGCGGATTCACCCCTCCACTTT CASTLADSPLHF
TRBJ1-1 NA TRBV2 TRBD1 TGTGCCAGCAGCGAACGGACAGGGGGCGGGTACACTGAAGCTTTCTTT CASSERTGGGYTEAFF
TRBJ1-6 NA TRBV19 TRBD1 TGTGCCAGTCTTAGGACAGGGGGTTCCTATAATTCACCCCTCCACTTT CASLRTGGSYNSPLHF
TRBJ1-2 once TRBV7-9 NA TGTGCCAGCAACGCGTTAGGGGGATCCTATGGCTACACCTTC CASNALGGSYGYTF
TRBJ2-3 NA TRBV11-3 TRBD2 TGTGCCAGCAGCCACGACGGGCTAGCGGGGGGAAGAGATACGCAGTATTTT CASSHDGLAGGRDTQYF
TRBJ1-4 NA TRBV30 TRBD1 TGTGCCTGGAGTGTGCGACAGGGAAGGCTGTTTTTT CAWSVRQGRLFF
TRBJ2-2 NA TRBV4-2 NA TGTGCCAGCAGCCAAGATCGTTGGAACACCGGGGAGCTGTTTTTT CASSQDRWNTGELFF
TRBJ2-3 NA TRBV14 NA TGTGCCAGCAGCTTTCGGCAGGGGAGCACAGATACGCAGTATTTT CASSFRQGSTDTQYF
TRBJ1-2 NA TRBV9 NA TGTGCCAGCAGCGTAGACAGGAACTATGGCTACACCTTC CASSVDRNYGYTF
TRBJ1-1 NA TRBV28 NA TGTGCCAGCAGTCAACCAGGGAGGTCTGAAGCTTTCTTT CASSQPGRSEAFF
TRBJ1-2 NA TRBV9 NA TGTGCCAGCAGCGTAGGAGGGACGGGGGGGAGCTATGGCTACACCTTC CASSVGGTGGSYGYTF
TRBJ2-5 once TRBV7-2 NA TGTGCCAGCAGCTCCGCCACAGGGCTAGGGGAGACCCAGTACTTC CASSSATGLGETQYF